The TCR beta chain described here comes from a study of blood T cells in healthy people across ages. Whole-study results and caveats: The donors' CMV status was not determined, possibly confounding changes in expanded clonotypes. Considered underestimates were the diversity estimates obtained from one million T cells.

Through a sample-barcoded 5' primer and a J-beta primer mix, a second PCR was run for roughly 6 to 12 cycles. TCRdb fed the 5' RACE reads into MiXCR, producing one record per CDR3 protein. The sample consists of 910,000 or so distinct CDR3 sequences, 45% to 60% of them appearing once. Of note for this clonotype: No antigen is known for it.

Samples each had at least 5.5 micrograms of total RNA extracted. Germline lookup yields CDR1 MNHEY and CDR2 SVGAGI. The CDR3 totals 14 residues. The germline V and J ends were trimmed by 0 bases and 2 bases, with 8 bases remaining between them. The sequenced sample consisted of blood. This chain links TRBV6-5 with TRBJ2-7; D perhaps matches TRBD2 (6 bases). This clonotype was obtained from a woman between 55 and 75 years old in good health. CDR3 nucleotides: TGTGCCAGCAGTTACTCGCGGGATACCTACGAGCAGTACTTC. Amino acids: CASSYSRDTYEQYF.